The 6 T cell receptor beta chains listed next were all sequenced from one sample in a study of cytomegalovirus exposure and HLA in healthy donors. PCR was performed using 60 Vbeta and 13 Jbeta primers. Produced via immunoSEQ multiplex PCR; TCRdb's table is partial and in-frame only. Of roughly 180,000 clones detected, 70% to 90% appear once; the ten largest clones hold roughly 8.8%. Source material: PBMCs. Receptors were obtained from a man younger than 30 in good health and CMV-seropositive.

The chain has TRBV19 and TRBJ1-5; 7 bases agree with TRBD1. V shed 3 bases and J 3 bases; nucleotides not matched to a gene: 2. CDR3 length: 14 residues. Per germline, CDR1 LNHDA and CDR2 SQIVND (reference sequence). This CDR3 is CASSMRGPNQPQHF. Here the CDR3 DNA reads TGTGCCAGTAGTATGAGGGGGCCCAATCAGCCCCAGCATTTT.

In nucleotides, the CDR3 is TGTGCCAGCAGCCAAACGGACAGGGGGTACGAGCAGTACTTC. Translating gives CASSQTDRGYEQYF. The chain carries TRBV4-2 and TRBJ2-7; TRBD1 agrees at 10 bases. This CDR3 comprises 14 residues. V shed 2 bases, J shed 4 bases, and the junction held 2 bases outside the gene matches. In germline, CDR1 is LGHNA, CDR2 YNFKEQ.

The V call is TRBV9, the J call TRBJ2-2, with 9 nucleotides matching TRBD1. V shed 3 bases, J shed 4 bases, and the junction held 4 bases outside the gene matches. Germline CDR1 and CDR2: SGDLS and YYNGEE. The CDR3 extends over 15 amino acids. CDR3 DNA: TGTGCCAGCAGCGAGTGGACAGGGGTCACCGGGGAGCTGTTTTTT. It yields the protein CASSEWTGVTGELFF.

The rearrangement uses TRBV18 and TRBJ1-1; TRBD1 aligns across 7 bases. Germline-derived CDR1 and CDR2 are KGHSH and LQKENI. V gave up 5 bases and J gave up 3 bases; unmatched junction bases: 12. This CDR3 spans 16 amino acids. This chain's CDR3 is CASSTFRGLSDTEAFF. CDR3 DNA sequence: TGTGCCAGCTCAACCTTTAGGGGGCTTTCAGACACTGAAGCTTTCTTT.

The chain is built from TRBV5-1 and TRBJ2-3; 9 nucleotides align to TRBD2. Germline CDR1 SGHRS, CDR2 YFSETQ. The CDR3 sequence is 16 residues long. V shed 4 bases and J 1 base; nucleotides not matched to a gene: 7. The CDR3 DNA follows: TGCGCCAGCAGCCCCGCACTAGCGGGCCGCACAGATACGCAGTATTTT. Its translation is CASSPALAGRTDTQYF.

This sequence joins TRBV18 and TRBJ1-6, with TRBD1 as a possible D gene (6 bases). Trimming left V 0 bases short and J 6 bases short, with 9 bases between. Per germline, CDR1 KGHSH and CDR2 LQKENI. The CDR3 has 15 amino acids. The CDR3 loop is CASSPPPGANSPLHF. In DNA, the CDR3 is TGTGCCAGCTCACCACCCCCAGGGGCTAATTCACCCCTCCACTTT.